The 14 T cell receptor beta chains in this list originate from one sample, sequenced in a study of blood T cell repertoires in COVID-19 (dated by TCRdb to 2018 to 2020). Library method: the immunoSEQ multiplex PCR assay. Held by TCRdb, this immuneACCESS table contains in-frame sequences only and omits some clones. Under half of the omission traces to an unresolved V gene where checked; the cause of the rest is unknown. The sample table lists roughly 250,000 clones, approximately 89% of them with a count of one. The ten biggest clones cover 1.2% of the sample. Sample: PBMCs or T cells enriched from blood (not recorded which). The receptors were sampled from a woman aged 40 to 50 with acute COVID-19.

CDR3 in amino acids: CASSMSVTQYF. CDR3 DNA sequence: TGTGCCAGCAGTATGAGCGTGACCCAGTACTTC. J is TRBJ2-5 and V is TRBV7-9; D not certain. There are 11 residues in the CDR3. V was clipped by 6 bases and J by 7 bases, with 9 bases between them. Germline CDR1 SEHNR, CDR2 FQNEAQ (reference sequence).

This clone occurred a few times. The chain carries TRBV28 and TRBJ1-2, with D uncertain. Deletions cut 4 bases from V and 3 bases from J, with 6 bases between. The CDR3 is 12 amino acids. CDR1 and CDR2 (germline): MDHEN, SYDVKM. The CDR3 reads CASSWQDYGYTF. As DNA, the CDR3 is TGTGCCAGCAGTTGGCAGGACTATGGCTACACCTTC.

V and J are TRBV5-1 and TRBJ1-1, with 7 bases identical to TRBD1. The CDR3 spans 15 residues. Germline lookup yields CDR1 SGHRS and CDR2 YFSETQ. The junction had 4 bases not matched to a gene; V was cut back by 0 bases and J by 2 bases. The CDR3 coding sequence is TGCGCCAGCAGCTTGGAGGGACAGCTAAACACTGAAGCTTTCTTT. Translating it yields CASSLEGQLNTEAFF.

This chain uses TRBV19 with TRBJ2-5; 9 bases agree with TRBD2. Germline V CDR1 and CDR2: LNHDA, SQIVND (reference sequence). The CDR3 runs to 16 residues. Germline trimming cut 4 bases from V and 4 bases from J; bases unmatched to any gene: 10. CDR3 bases: TGTGCCAGTAGTAGGGTAGCGGGAGTAGTGGGAGAGACCCAGTACTTC. This translates into CASSRVAGVVGETQYF. Based on the CDR3 plus reference TRBV19 and TRBJ2-5, the full variable domain is DGGITQSPKYLFRKEGQNVTLSCEQNLNHDAMYWYRQDPGQGLRLIYYSQIVNDFQKGDIAEGYSVSREKKESFPLTVTSAQKNPTAFYLCASSRVAGVVGETQYFGPGTRLLVL.

The chain has TRBV7-6 and TRBJ2-7; D might be TRBD2 (5 bases). Germline V lookup: CDR1 SGHVS, CDR2 FNYEAQ. V was clipped by 5 bases and J by 6 bases, with 11 bases between them. The CDR3 extends over 12 amino acids. The CDR3 region is CASSTRAGEQYF. Written as DNA, the CDR3 is TGTGCCAGCAGCACCCGGGCGGGCGAGCAGTACTTC.

The chain links TRBV5-4 to TRBJ1-2, with a weak D call TRBD1 (6 bases). V was clipped by 5 bases and J by 0 bases, with 8 bases between them. The CDR3 runs 13 residues. Per the germline V gene, CDR1 is SGHNT and CDR2 is YYREEE (reference sequence). CDR3 in DNA: TGTGCCAGCAGGGGGACACCTAACTATGGCTACACCTTC. Translating gives CASRGTPNYGYTF. Full variable domain (outside the CDR3, taken from reference TRBV5-4 and TRBJ1-2): ETGVTQSPTHLIKTRGQQVTLRCSSQSGHNTVSWYQQALGQGPQFIFQYYREEENGRGNFPPRFSGLQFPNYSSELNVNALELDDSALYLCASRGTPNYGYTFGSGTRLTVV.

This chain links TRBV7-3 with TRBJ2-1; 7 bases agree with TRBD1. Germline V gene sequence: CDR1 SGHTA, CDR2 FQGTGA. V dropped 4 bases and J dropped 4; count of bases not matched to a gene: 7. The CDR3 sequence is 15 residues long. The CDR3 region has the DNA TGTGCCAGCAGCTCGACCGGGACAGCATACAATGAGCAGTTCTTC. This codes for CASSSTGTAYNEQFF.

The chain recombines TRBV6-5 with TRBJ1-4; the match to TRBD1 covers 7 bases. Germline CDR1 and CDR2: MNHEY and SVGAGI. The CDR3 is 15 residues long. V was clipped by 7 bases and J by 4 bases; unmatched bases: 9. CDR3 in amino acids: CASNYRGGINEKLFF. The CDR3 nucleotides read TGTGCCAGCAACTACAGGGGTGGGATTAATGAAAAACTGTTTTTT.

V is TRBV10-3 and J is TRBJ2-2; 7 nucleotides agree with TRBD2. This CDR3 is 14 amino acids long. The V gene end was trimmed by 6 bases and the J gene end by 5 bases; junction bases not matched to a gene: 6. Per the germline V gene, CDR1 is ENHRY and CDR2 is SYGVKD. CDR3 residues: CAIRPNGRTGELFF. As DNA, the CDR3 is TGTGCCATCAGGCCCAACGGGAGGACCGGGGAGCTGTTTTTT.

This CDR3 reads CASSWGQGYGYTF. CDR3 in DNA: TGTGCCAGCAGCTGGGGACAGGGGTATGGCTACACCTTC. The chain recombines TRBV11-3 with TRBJ1-2; 10 nucleotides agree with TRBD1. CDR3 length equals 13 residues. V lost 4 bases to trimming and J lost 5 bases; unmatched junction nucleotides: 1. Germline CDR1 and CDR2: SGHNT and YENEEA. Looking up the rest from reference TRBV11-3 and TRBJ1-2 gives the full variable domain: EAGVVQSPRYKIIEKKQPVAFWCNPISGHNTLYWYLQNLGQGPELLIRYENEEAVDDSQLPKDRFSAERLKGVDSTLKIQPAELGDSAVYLCASSWGQGYGYTFGSGTRLTVV.

This chain joins TRBV25-1 and TRBJ2-2; TRBD1 agrees at 8 bases. From germline, CDR1 is MGHDK and CDR2 SYGVNS. The CDR3 is 16 amino acids. V was clipped by 2 bases and J by 2 bases; unmatched bases: 4. Written as DNA, the CDR3 is TGTGCCAGCAGTGAAACACAGGGGGTAAACACCGGGGAGCTGTTTTTT. Amino acids: CASSETQGVNTGELFF.

The rearrangement joins TRBV27 to TRBJ1-6; 10 positions agree with TRBD1. The CDR3 loop spans 15 amino acids. The V gene's germline CDR1 is MNHEY and CDR2 SMNVEV (reference sequence). With 5 bases clipped from V and 8 bases from J, the junction kept 6 bases outside the gene matches. In nucleotides, the CDR3 is TGTGCCAGCAGTGACCCGGGACAGGGGCATTCACCCCTCCACTTT. Amino acids: CASSDPGQGHSPLHF.

The genes are TRBV6-5 and TRBJ1-3; D perhaps matches TRBD1 (5 bases). Germline loops: CDR1 MNHEY, CDR2 SVGAGI. V lost 2 bases and J lost 1, with 9 bases in between. The CDR3 length is 15 residues. The CDR3 coding sequence is TGTGCCAGCAGTTACGATACAGGTTCTGGAAACACCATATATTTT. It codes for CASSYDTGSGNTIYF.

The J gene is TRBJ1-4, the V gene TRBV18; D is possibly TRBD1 (6 bases). The CDR3 is made up of 14 amino acids. The germline CDR1 and CDR2 sequences are KGHSH and LQKENI. The V and J ends lost 5 bases and 4 bases respectively, with 11 bases between them. The chain's CDR3 is CASSGQPNNEKLFF. CDR3 nucleotides: TGTGCCAGCTCAGGACAGCCTAATAATGAAAAACTGTTTTTT. Variable domain in full (rest from reference TRBV18 and TRBJ1-4): NAGVMQNPRHLVRRRGQEARLRCSPMKGHSHVYWYRQLPEEGLKFMVYLQKENIIDESGMPKERFSAEFPKEGPSILRIQQVVRGDSAAYFCASSGQPNNEKLFFGSGTQLSVL.